The clone carrying this T cell receptor (beta chain) was counted between two and nine times. Its antigen remains unidentified. The sample's time point: late sampling 161 to 241 days after vaccination in a few convalescent patients. The data were taken from a study of vaccination and CD4 T cells after COVID-19. The overall study: Nasal swab PCR detected SARS-CoV-2 in convalescent patients; about 10 had mild disease, one severe. Two doses of either BNT162b2 or mRNA-1273 vaccine were given to participants.

Germline V gene sequence: CDR1 MNHEY, CDR2 SMNVEV (reference sequence). This CDR3 has 14 amino acids. After removal of 3 bases from V and 3 bases from J, the junction contained 5 bases not matched to a gene. Findings and caveats of the study: Convalescent patients displayed a median about 90% of reactive clones emerging only post-vaccination. A comparatively limited set of convalescent patients was examined, with no early post-infection timepoints.

In TCRdb, the PCR reads were re-called with MiXCR into one record per CDR3 protein. The sample records approximately 40,000 distinct CDR3 sequences, 35% to 40% being singletons. The TCR was taken from a human donor who had recovered from COVID-19. V is TRBV27 and J is TRBJ2-7; 7 positions match TRBD2. The specimen comprised CD4+ T cells from blood, sampled about 7 months after SARS-CoV-2 vaccination. The CDR3 loop reads CASSFRAGNYEQYF. DNA of the CDR3: TGTGCCAGCAGTTTTCGAGCGGGAAACTACGAGCAGTACTTC.